This T cell receptor (beta chain) was retrieved from a study of CD8 T cells in ankylosing spondylitis. General observations from the study: About 8 highly homologous variants formed a TCR beta motif that appeared characteristic of ankylosing spondylitis blood.

This clonotype came up many times. Its target is unknown. TCRdb recomputed calls from the 5' RACE reads with MiXCR, one row per CDR3 protein. The table records about 35,000 distinct CDR3 sequences, 9% to 12% of them present only once. Germline V gene data show CDR1 as SGHRS and CDR2 as YFSETQ. This CDR3 is 14 amino acids long. V shed 3 bases, J shed 3 bases, and the junction held 5 bases outside the gene matches. The receptor's source is a male donor with ankylosing spondylitis or in good health (not recorded which). V usage is TRBV5-1 and J usage is TRBJ2-7; 8 nucleotides agree with TRBD1. Source material: blood, either unsorted or a sorted T cell fraction (not recorded which). The CDR3 coding sequence is TGCGCCAGCAGCTCTTGGACAGGGAGCTACGAGCAGTACTTC. Residues: CASSSWTGSYEQYF.